Each of the 32 T cell receptor beta chains below was sequenced from the same sample in a study of CDR3 diversity in severe acne. In TCRdb, the PCR reads were re-called with MiXCR into one record per CDR3 protein. The table has 100,000 or so distinct CDR3 sequences, approximately 47% seen once. The sequenced sample consisted of blood. The source is a male donor with acne.

On this clonotype itself: The DNA is omitted, as the CDR3 cannot be located on it reliably, and the CDR3 follows TCRdb's listing. The V call is TRBV7-6, the J call TRBJ2-2; no DNA check was done on the table's D call, TRBD2. The CDR3 sequence runs 19 residues, both termini included. Germline CDR1 and CDR2: SGHVS and FNYEAQ. This chain's CDR3 is CASSLLASSYEQYFGELFF.

In its sample, this clonotype was seen many times. This rearrangement joins TRBV4-3 to TRBJ2-7, with TRBD1 identical over 10 bases. J gave up 2 bases and V 5 bases, and 9 bases lay outside the gene matches. Germline V gene data show CDR1 as LGHNA and CDR2 as YSLEER. This CDR3 has 16 residues. The CDR3 region has the DNA TGCGCCAGCAGCGTCACCGGGACAGGGGCCCCCTACGAGCAGTACTTC. The encoded protein is CASSVTGTGAPYEQYF.

Worth noting for this clonotype: The germline gene is not matched at one end of the junction; a read error may be the cause. The V call is TRBV20-1, the J call TRBJ1-4; D not certain. The germline gives CDR1 DFQATT, CDR2 SNEGSKA (reference sequence). CDR3 length equals 15 residues. The CDR3 loop reads CSARERKATNGKLFF. The CDR3 DNA reads as TGCAGTGCTAGAGAACGGAAAGCAACTAATGGAAAACTGTTTTTT.

To note about this clonotype: A much larger clone lies a single base off, so this may be a read error. The chain links TRBV6-1 to TRBJ2-5, with D maybe TRBD2 (6 bases). The CDR3 has 15 amino acids. The germline CDR1 and CDR2 sequences are MNHNS and SASEGT. In DNA, the CDR3 is TGTGCCAGCAGTGAACAACTAGCTCGACGGGAGACCCAGCACTTC. As protein: CASSEQLARRETQHF.

The V call is TRBV20-1, the J call TRBJ2-7, with D possibly being TRBD2 (6 bases). Germline V gives CDR1 DFQATT, CDR2 SNEGSKA (reference sequence). Trimming removed 6 bases at V and 3 bases at J, with 18 bases between. This CDR3 region has 14 residues. CDR3 nucleotide sequence: TGCAGTGCAAGCGGGTTCGTTAGCGGCTACGAGCAGTACTTC. Amino acid sequence: CSASGFVSGYEQYF.

The chain uses TRBV7-8 and TRBJ2-5, with D tentatively TRBD2 (6 bases). Germline V gene data show CDR1 as SGHVS and CDR2 as FQNEAQ. CDR3 size: 14 residues. V lost 1 base, J lost 4 bases, and 10 bases lay in between. CDR3 sequence reads: CASSLGGGVETQYF. CDR3 bases: TGTGCCAGCAGCTTAGGTGGAGGGGTAGAGACCCAGTACTTC.

J is TRBJ2-7 and V is TRBV30; 11 bases map to TRBD1. This CDR3 has 11 residues. Germline CDR1 is GTSNPN and CDR2 is SVGIG (reference sequence). CDR3 amino acids: CAWSVRDRGGV. The DNA of the CDR3 is TGTGCCTGGAGTGTACGGGACAGGGGGGGCGTC.

The V call is TRBV14, the J call TRBJ1-2; 7 bases match TRBD1. This CDR3 is built from 16 residues. Germline V gene data show CDR1 as SGHDN and CDR2 as FVKESK. The trim removed 4 bases at V and 6 bases at J, leaving 14 bases unmatched. In nucleotides, the CDR3 is TGTGCCAGCAGCCCTCCTCGGACAGGAGAAAGGCATGGCTACACCTTC. Protein sequence: CASSPPRTGERHGYTF.

The V and J genes are TRBV9 and TRBJ2-1, with 16 bases matching TRBD2. There are 16 residues in the CDR3. Germline-derived CDR1 and CDR2 are SGDLS and YYNGEE. The trim removed 3 bases at V and 7 bases at J, leaving 4 bases unmatched. The CDR3 sequence is CASSAGTSGGENEQFF. The CDR3 DNA reads TGTGCCAGCAGCGCCGGGACTAGCGGGGGGGAGAATGAGCAGTTCTTC.

With respect to this clonotype: This could be a read error, since a much larger clone is one nucleotide away. V usage is TRBV6-4 and J usage is TRBJ2-1; 8 bases match TRBD1. Germline V gene lookup returns CDR1 MRHNA and CDR2 SNTAGT. The length of the CDR3 is 15 residues. CDR3 sequence: CASSDSGAGGNEQSF. The CDR3, as DNA: TGTGCCAGCAGTGACTCGGGGGCAGGGGGCAATGAGCAGTCCTTC.

This clonotype was seen once. The V and J genes are TRBV6-5 and TRBJ2-1; a weak D match, TRBD2 (6 bases). The CDR3 covers 13 residues. CDR1 and CDR2 from the germline V gene are MNHEY and SVGAGI. The ends were cut back, 8 bases at V and 6 bases at J, with 14 bases in the middle. The CDR3 DNA reads TGTGCCAGCCGCGGGACGTCTCGCAATGAGCAGTTCTTC. Translation gives CASRGTSRNEQFF.

The V gene is TRBV7-8, the J gene TRBJ2-7; a possible D gene is TRBD2 (7 bases). Germline lookup yields CDR1 SGHVS and CDR2 FQNEAQ. The V end was cut by 3 bases, the J end by 6 bases, with 12 bases between. There are 13 residues in the CDR3. This CDR3 reads CASSLSRGGEQYF. CDR3 DNA sequence: TGTGCCAGCAGCTTGTCGAGGGGGGGCGAGCAGTACTTC.

J is TRBJ2-5 and V is TRBV24-1, with D possibly called TRBD1 or TRBD2 (5 bases each). Germline V gene lookup returns CDR1 KGHDR and CDR2 SFDVKD. CDR3 length: 14 residues. Trimming cost V 6 bases and J 2 bases, with 12 bases left between them. In DNA form, the CDR3 reads TGTGCCACCAGTAAGAGGGGAATTCAAGAGACCCAGTACTTC. Its protein is CATSKRGIQETQYF.

Ten or more counts support this clonotype. The chain uses TRBV5-4 and TRBJ2-2; 10 bases fit TRBD2. The J segment lost 6 bases and the V segment lost 6 bases, leaving 11 bases of the junction unmatched. CDR1 and CDR2 (germline): SGHNT, YYREEE (reference sequence). This CDR3 is 16 amino acids long. In DNA form, the CDR3 reads TGTGCCAGCAAATTCGGGGCTAGCGGGAGTTCCGGGGAGCTGTTTTTT. The encoded protein is CASKFGASGSSGELFF.

This clonotype was found many times. The rearrangement uses TRBV5-6 and TRBJ2-7, with D tentatively TRBD2 (6 bases). Germline V gives CDR1 SGHDT, CDR2 YYEEEE. CDR3 size: 14 residues. V lost 0 bases and J 5 bases, leaving 12 bases between the germline ends. The CDR3 reads CASSLGGRFHEQYV. The CDR3 DNA reads as TGTGCCAGCAGCTTGGGGGGGAGGTTCCACGAGCAGTACGTC.

This clonotype has at least ten counts. The chain has TRBV9 and TRBJ2-1; 11 bases fit TRBD2. CDR1 is SGDLS and CDR2 is YYNGEE in the germline V gene. Germline trimming cut 0 bases from V and 5 bases from J; bases unmatched to any gene: 1. The CDR3 sequence is 15 residues long. The CDR3 here is CASSVGLAGHNEQFF. Here the CDR3 DNA reads TGTGCCAGCAGCGTAGGACTAGCGGGACACAATGAGCAGTTCTTC.

This clonotype was counted only a few times. CDR3 amino acids: CASSYIAWQGAQYGYTF. CDR3 DNA: TGTGCCAGCAGTTATATCGCATGGCAGGGGGCTCAGTATGGCTACACCTTC. The chain employs TRBV6-5 and TRBJ1-2; TRBD1 matches 8 bases. The CDR3 runs to 17 residues. Trimming cost V 3 bases and J 5 bases; bases outside gene matches: 14. Germline V gene lookup returns CDR1 MNHEY and CDR2 SVGAGI.

This clonotype has a count of ten or more. This rearrangement joins TRBV29-1 to TRBJ2-1, with 8 nucleotides matching TRBD1. Trimming at V came to 5 bases and at J to 8 bases, leaving 2 bases not matched to a gene. Germline-derived CDR1 and CDR2 are SQVTM and ANQGSEA. The CDR3 spans 11 residues. The CDR3, as DNA: TGCAGCGTTCTACAGGGGGATGAGCAGTTCTTC. This translates into CSVLQGDEQFF.

The gene calls are TRBV6-1 and TRBJ1-1, with unresolved D. CDR3 length: 15 amino acids. Looked up from germline, CDR1 is MNHNS and CDR2 is SASEGT. The ends were cut back, 4 bases at V and 4 bases at J, with 16 bases in the middle. CDR3 loop: CASSGRTPNGTEAFF. The CDR3 DNA follows: TGTGCCAGCAGTGGAAGGACGCCCAACGGCACTGAAGCTTTCTTT.

CDR3 coding DNA: TGTGCCAGCAGTGAAGCAACCAATTATGACTACGAGCAGTACTTC. Protein: CASSEATNYDYEQYF. The chain employs TRBV6-1 and TRBJ2-7; D gene ambiguous. Trimming removed 0 bases at V and 3 bases at J, with 12 bases between. CDR3 length: 15 amino acids. Germline values: CDR1 MNHNS, CDR2 SASEGT.

This clonotype was seen many times. V gene TRBV14 combines with J gene TRBJ1-2; D ambiguous. Trimming took off 5 bases at V and 5 bases at J, with 9 bases between the two ends. In germline, CDR1 is SGHDN, CDR2 FVKESK. This CDR3 region has 12 residues. CDR3 in DNA: TGTGCCAGCAGCTTCGGCCCGTATGGCTACACCTTC. Encoded protein: CASSFGPYGYTF.

This chain links TRBV11-2 with TRBJ1-1; D call uncertain. The CDR3 consists of 12 residues. The V end was cut by 2 bases, the J end by 4 bases, with 5 bases between. The germline CDR1 and CDR2 sequences are SGHAT and FQNNGV. The CDR3 sequence is CASSLRPTEAFF. CDR3 nucleotide sequence: TGTGCCAGCAGCTTACGGCCCACTGAAGCTTTCTTT.

V and J are TRBV10-3 and TRBJ2-1; 9 nucleotides agree with TRBD1. The V segment lost 2 bases and the J segment 8 bases; nucleotides outside the gene matches: 1. This CDR3 has 13 residues. The germline V gene encodes CDR1 ENHRY and CDR2 SYGVKD. CDR3 sequence reads: CAISETGGDEQFF. The CDR3 DNA sequence: TGTGCCATCAGTGAGACAGGGGGCGATGAGCAGTTCTTC.

This clonotype was picked up a small number of times. V gene TRBV11-3 combines with J gene TRBJ2-7; 10 positions agree with TRBD1. Germline V lookup: CDR1 SGHNT, CDR2 YENEEA. The CDR3 extends over 16 amino acids. V lost 0 bases to trimming and J lost 5 bases; unmatched junction nucleotides: 7. The chain's CDR3 is CASSLDPGQGKNEQYF. DNA of the CDR3: TGTGCCAGCAGCTTAGATCCGGGACAGGGGAAGAACGAGCAGTACTTC.

This clonotype was observed a few times. V gene TRBV2 combines with J gene TRBJ2-5; no clear D gene. Trimming removed 6 bases from V and 7 bases from J, with 6 bases in between. This CDR3 spans 10 amino acids. Germline assignment: CDR1 SNHLY and CDR2 FYNNEI. The CDR3 DNA follows: TGTGCCAGCAGCTCAAGGACCCAGTACTTC. Protein product: CASSSRTQYF.

This chain links TRBV20-1 with TRBJ2-3, with 11 bases aligning to TRBD2. Germline assignment: CDR1 DFQATT and CDR2 SNEGSKA (reference sequence). The CDR3 is made up of 16 amino acids. The V and J ends lost 5 bases and 0 bases, in that order; junction bases with no gene match: 7. As DNA, the CDR3 is TGCAGTGCTGGCGAGAGGACTAGCGGGAGCACAGATACGCAGTATTTT. Translated: CSAGERTSGSTDTQYF.

This clonotype was recorded only once. The V and J genes are TRBV6-5 and TRBJ2-7; unclear D gene. V lost 4 bases and J lost 3, with 22 bases in between. Germline values: CDR1 MNHEY, CDR2 SVGAGI. The CDR3 has 17 residues. Here the CDR3 reads CASSFTRSDPKGYEQYF. CDR3 sequence (DNA): TGTGCCAGCAGTTTCACCCGGTCGGACCCCAAAGGCTACGAGCAGTACTTC.

This clonotype appeared many times. The chain joins TRBV7-3 to TRBJ2-1; 9 positions agree with TRBD1. The CDR3 length is 15 residues. J gave up 3 bases and V 2 bases, and 2 bases lay outside the gene matches. Looked up from germline, CDR1 is SGHTA and CDR2 is FQGTGA. The CDR3 loop reads CASSLETGGYNEQFF. The DNA of the CDR3 is TGTGCCAGCAGCTTAGAGACAGGGGGCTACAATGAGCAGTTCTTC.

The rearrangement joins TRBV29-1 to TRBJ1-6; TRBD1 is a possible D gene (5 bases). Trimming removed 6 bases from V and 7 bases from J, with 13 bases in between. The CDR3 runs to 13 residues. Germline V gene lookup returns CDR1 SQVTM and CDR2 ANQGSEA. CDR3 in DNA: TGCAGCGTGACTCAGGGAGGGAATTCACCCCTCCACTTT. It codes for CSVTQGGNSPLHF. Complete variable domain (other parts from reference TRBV29-1 and TRBJ1-6): SAVISQKPSRDICQRGTSLTIQCQVDSQVTMMFWYRQQPGQSLTLIATANQGSEATYESGFVIDKFPISRPNLTFSTLTVSNMSPEDSSIYLCSVTQGGNSPLHFGNGTRLTVT.

The chain links TRBV14 to TRBJ2-2; tentatively, D is TRBD2 (5 bases). CDR1 SGHDN and CDR2 FVKESK come from the germline V gene. The CDR3 extends over 16 amino acids. With 0 bases removed from V and 1 base from J, the gap between germline ends came to 9 bases. The CDR3 region is CASSQDADLNTGELFF. For the CDR3, the DNA is TGTGCCAGCAGCCAAGATGCGGACTTGAACACCGGGGAGCTGTTTTTT.

The sample holds many counts of this clonotype. The J gene is TRBJ1-5, the V gene TRBV5-6, with 9 nucleotides matching TRBD1. Trimming cost V 1 base and J 5 bases; bases outside gene matches: 1. The CDR3 loop spans 14 amino acids. Germline V lookup: CDR1 SGHDT, CDR2 YYEEEE. The CDR3 protein is CASSLWTGDQPQHF. CDR3 DNA sequence: TGTGCCAGCAGCTTGTGGACAGGGGATCAGCCCCAGCATTTT.

V is TRBV10-2 and J is TRBJ2-7, with TRBD1 as a possible D gene (6 bases). Looked up from germline, CDR1 is WSHSY and CDR2 is SAAADI. This CDR3 is built from 14 residues. The V gene lost 5 bases and the J gene lost 0 bases, with 11 bases spanning the gap. The CDR3 nucleotides are TGCGCCAGCAGTTGGACAGAAAGCTCCTACGAGCAGTACTTC. Protein: CASSWTESSYEQYF.